A selection of T cell receptor beta chains follows, all from one sample in a study of T cell repertoires in cytomegalovirus infection. TCRdb analysed the reads with MiXCR anew, one entry per CDR3 protein. The repertoire has roughly 200,000 distinct CDR3 sequences, about a sixth of them found once; the top ten carry around 27%. The sequenced sample was CD8+ T cells from PBMCs. These receptors all stem from a human donor in good health (CMV status not recorded). Some clones in this sample may be carry-over from other donors' samples. CDR3s include the opening cysteine and the closing phenylalanine or tryptophan. The order of the fields is J gene, clone size, V gene, D gene, CDR3 DNA, CDR3 protein. The D gene is left open where the match is weak. Expanded clones are given a class, and other clones once, few, many or no size at all.

j_call: TRBJ1-1; clone_size: -; v_call: TRBV2; d_call: -; cdr3_nt: TGTGCCAGCATATCGAACACTGAAGCTTTCTTT; cdr3_aa: CASISNTEAFF
j_call: TRBJ1-2; clone_size: -; v_call: TRBV7-2; d_call: -; cdr3_nt: TGTGCCAGCACCGGGGAGTACTATGGCTACACCTTC; cdr3_aa: CASTGEYYGYTF
j_call: TRBJ2-1; clone_size: few; v_call: TRBV29-1; d_call: -; cdr3_nt: TGCAGCGTTTTGATCGGGTGGGGCAATGAGCAGTTCTTC; cdr3_aa: CSVLIGWGNEQFF
j_call: TRBJ2-2; clone_size: -; v_call: TRBV7-8; d_call: -; cdr3_nt: TGTGCCAGCAGCCCTCATGCCCAGAACACCGGGGAGCTGTTTTTT; cdr3_aa: CASSPHAQNTGELFF
j_call: TRBJ1-5; clone_size: -; v_call: TRBV4-1; d_call: -; cdr3_nt: TGCGCCAGCAGCCAAAGTCTCAATGAGCCCCAGCATTTT; cdr3_aa: CASSQSLNEPQHF
j_call: TRBJ1-4; clone_size: -; v_call: TRBV28; d_call: -; cdr3_nt: TGTGCCAGCAGTTTATTGAGGGGAGACACTAATGAAAAACTGTTTTTT; cdr3_aa: CASSLLRGDTNEKLFF
j_call: TRBJ1-1; clone_size: few; v_call: TRBV9; d_call: TRBD1; cdr3_nt: TGTGCCAGCAGCGCACCCGGGACAGGGTCCACTGAAGCTTTCTTT; cdr3_aa: CASSAPGTGSTEAFF
j_call: TRBJ2-2; clone_size: few; v_call: TRBV7-6; d_call: TRBD1; cdr3_nt: TGTGCCAGCAGCACCGGACAGGGGGCGGACGGGGAGCTGTTTTTT; cdr3_aa: CASSTGQGADGELFF
j_call: TRBJ2-7; clone_size: -; v_call: TRBV7-8; d_call: -; cdr3_nt: TGTGCCAGCAGCCCCCCGGACAGCCCAACAACCTACGAGCAGTACTTC; cdr3_aa: CASSPPDSPTTYEQYF
j_call: TRBJ1-5; clone_size: few; v_call: TRBV3-1; d_call: -; cdr3_nt: TGTGCCAGCAGCCAAGACTTGGGGTCTCAGCCCCAGCATTTT; cdr3_aa: CASSQDLGSQPQHF
j_call: TRBJ1-6; clone_size: many; v_call: TRBV20-1; d_call: TRBD1; cdr3_nt: TGCAGTGCTAGAGCTACGGCAGGGGACAGTTCACCCCTCCACTTT; cdr3_aa: CSARATAGDSSPLHF
j_call: TRBJ2-7; clone_size: -; v_call: TRBV28; d_call: TRBD2; cdr3_nt: TGTGCCAGCAGTCGTAGCGGGGGGTACCCTTACGAGCAGTACTTC; cdr3_aa: CASSRSGGYPYEQYF
j_call: TRBJ2-7; clone_size: few; v_call: TRBV7-8; d_call: TRBD2; cdr3_nt: TGTGCCAGCAGCTTAGGAGGACTAGCGGATATCTACGAGCAGTACTTC; cdr3_aa: CASSLGGLADIYEQYF
j_call: TRBJ2-7; clone_size: -; v_call: TRBV19; d_call: -; cdr3_nt: TGTGCCAGTAGTATGGGCGGAGGAGAGCAGTACTTC; cdr3_aa: CASSMGGGEQYF
j_call: TRBJ2-7; clone_size: -; v_call: TRBV14; d_call: TRBD2; cdr3_nt: TGTGCCAGCAGCCACGGAGCGGGGGGCGTCTACGAGCAGTACTTC; cdr3_aa: CASSHGAGGVYEQYF
j_call: TRBJ2-1; clone_size: few; v_call: TRBV15; d_call: -; cdr3_nt: TGTGCCACCAGCAGGCAAGGAGGGTCCCCCAATGAGCAGTTCTTC; cdr3_aa: CATSRQGGSPNEQFF
j_call: TRBJ2-6; clone_size: -; v_call: TRBV5-1; d_call: -; cdr3_nt: TGCGCCAGCAGCTGGCGGACGGCTGGGGCCAACGTCCTGACTTTC; cdr3_aa: CASSWRTAGANVLTF
j_call: TRBJ1-5; clone_size: few; v_call: TRBV19; d_call: -; cdr3_nt: TGTGCCAGTATGGACGGAGGGAATCAGCCCCAGCATTTT; cdr3_aa: CASMDGGNQPQHF
j_call: TRBJ2-3; clone_size: few; v_call: TRBV28; d_call: -; cdr3_nt: TGTGCCACCCGACCTCGACGGATTAGCACAGATACGCAGTATTTT; cdr3_aa: CATRPRRISTDTQYF
j_call: TRBJ1-5; clone_size: few; v_call: TRBV6-6; d_call: -; cdr3_nt: TGTGCCAGCAGTTACTCGGAGGGGAGCAATCAGCCCCAGCATTTT; cdr3_aa: CASSYSEGSNQPQHF
j_call: TRBJ1-2; clone_size: -; v_call: TRBV20-1; d_call: -; cdr3_nt: TGCAGTGCTAGAGTTGATGGGGGCGTCTATGGCTACACCTTC; cdr3_aa: CSARVDGGVYGYTF
j_call: TRBJ1-1; clone_size: few; v_call: TRBV7-9; d_call: -; cdr3_nt: TGTGCCAGCAGCCCACCGGGACCAGCTATTGAAGCTTTCTTT; cdr3_aa: CASSPPGPAIEAFF
j_call: TRBJ1-3; clone_size: few; v_call: TRBV7-9; d_call: TRBD1; cdr3_nt: TGTGCCAGCAGCCCTACAGGGGGCTCCGGAAACACCATATATTTT; cdr3_aa: CASSPTGGSGNTIYF
j_call: TRBJ2-1; clone_size: -; v_call: TRBV28; d_call: -; cdr3_nt: TGTGCCAGCAGTTTGCCCAAATACAATGAGCAGTTCTTC; cdr3_aa: CASSLPKYNEQFF
j_call: TRBJ2-2; clone_size: once; v_call: TRBV7-2; d_call: -; cdr3_nt: TGTGCCAACAGCCGAGGGGCCGGGGAGCTGTTTTTT; cdr3_aa: CANSRGAGELFF
j_call: TRBJ2-3; clone_size: -; v_call: TRBV7-9; d_call: -; cdr3_nt: TGTGCCAGCAGCCCAAGGGGACCCACTACGAACACAGATACGCAGTATTTT; cdr3_aa: CASSPRGPTTNTDTQYF
j_call: TRBJ1-5; clone_size: -; v_call: TRBV7-9; d_call: -; cdr3_nt: TGTGCCAGCAGCTTAGATCATTCACGGGGCAATCAGCCCCAGCATTTT; cdr3_aa: CASSLDHSRGNQPQHF
j_call: TRBJ2-1; clone_size: few; v_call: TRBV3-1; d_call: TRBD2; cdr3_nt: TGTGCCAGCAGCCAAGAAGTGACGGGGGGAAATGAGCAGTTCTTC; cdr3_aa: CASSQEVTGGNEQFF
j_call: TRBJ2-7; clone_size: few; v_call: TRBV6-2/TRBV6-3; d_call: TRBD1; cdr3_nt: TGTGCCAGCTCGGGGACAGGGAACGAGCAGTACTTC; cdr3_aa: CASSGTGNEQYF
j_call: TRBJ2-1; clone_size: -; v_call: TRBV7-9; d_call: TRBD2; cdr3_nt: TGTGCCAGCAGCTCCGTTAGCGGGGACTACAATGAGCAGTTCTTC; cdr3_aa: CASSSVSGDYNEQFF
j_call: TRBJ2-5; clone_size: few; v_call: TRBV7-9; d_call: -; cdr3_nt: TGTGCCAGCAGCGCCCAGGGAGGCCCAGAGACCCAGTACTTC; cdr3_aa: CASSAQGGPETQYF
j_call: TRBJ1-5; clone_size: -; v_call: TRBV2; d_call: -; cdr3_nt: TGTGCCAGCAAGACAGGCAGTAGCAATCAGCCCCAGCATTTT; cdr3_aa: CASKTGSSNQPQHF
j_call: TRBJ2-3; clone_size: few; v_call: TRBV7-2; d_call: TRBD2; cdr3_nt: TGTGCCAGCAGCTTTCGACTAGCGGGGGCCACAGATACGCAGTATTTT; cdr3_aa: CASSFRLAGATDTQYF
j_call: TRBJ2-1; clone_size: -; v_call: TRBV7-2; d_call: -; cdr3_nt: TGTGCCAGCAGCTTAAATAGGGGGGGACGCTACAATGAGCAGTTCTTC; cdr3_aa: CASSLNRGGRYNEQFF
j_call: TRBJ2-3; clone_size: few; v_call: TRBV7-2; d_call: TRBD1; cdr3_nt: TGTGCCAGCAGCTTCCGGGGACAGGGAGATACGCAGTATTTT; cdr3_aa: CASSFRGQGDTQYF
j_call: TRBJ1-5; clone_size: few; v_call: TRBV4-1; d_call: -; cdr3_nt: TGCGCCAGCAGCCAAGTGGACGGGAACAATCAGCCCCAGCATTTT; cdr3_aa: CASSQVDGNNQPQHF